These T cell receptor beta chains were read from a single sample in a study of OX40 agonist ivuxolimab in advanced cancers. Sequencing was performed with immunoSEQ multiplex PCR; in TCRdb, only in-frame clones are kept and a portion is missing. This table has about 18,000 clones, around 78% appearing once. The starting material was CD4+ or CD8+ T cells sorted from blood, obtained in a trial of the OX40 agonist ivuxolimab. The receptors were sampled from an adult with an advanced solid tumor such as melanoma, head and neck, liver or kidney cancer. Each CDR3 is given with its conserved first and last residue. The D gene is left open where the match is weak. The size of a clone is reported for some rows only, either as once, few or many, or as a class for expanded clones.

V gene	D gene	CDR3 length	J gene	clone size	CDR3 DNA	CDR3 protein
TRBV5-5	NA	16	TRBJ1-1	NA	TGTGCCAGCAGCCCGTGGTTGGGCGAGGGGTACACTGAAGCTTTCTTT	CASSPWLGEGYTEAFF
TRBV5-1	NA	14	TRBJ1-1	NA	TGCGCCAGCAGCTTGGCCTGGCAGGGCCCTGAAGCTTTCTTT	CASSLAWQGPEAFF
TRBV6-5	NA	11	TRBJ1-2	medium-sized	TGTGCCTCGCGTGGCGCCAGTGGCTACACCTTC	CASRGASGYTF
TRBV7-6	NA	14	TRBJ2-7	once	TGTGCCAGCAGCTTGTTAGGGGGGGCCTACGAGCAGTACTTC	CASSLLGGAYEQYF
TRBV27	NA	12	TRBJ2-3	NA	TGTGCCAGTTCGGTCCCCACAGATACGCAGTATTTT	CASSVPTDTQYF
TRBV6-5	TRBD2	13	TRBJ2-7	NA	TGTGCCAGCAGGGGACTAGCGGATTACGAGCAGTACTTC	CASRGLADYEQYF
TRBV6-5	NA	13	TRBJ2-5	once	TGTGCCAGCAGTTACACAGGAGGGGAGACCCAGTACTTC	CASSYTGGETQYF
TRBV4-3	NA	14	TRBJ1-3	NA	TGCGCCAGCAGCCACAGAGGGGGTGGAAACACCATATATTTT	CASSHRGGGNTIYF
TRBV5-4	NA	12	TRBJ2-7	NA	TGTGCCAGCAGCTACGCGGACTACGAGCAGTACTTC	CASSYADYEQYF
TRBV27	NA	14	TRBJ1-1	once	TGTGCCAGCAGTTTCTCCGTACCGAACACTGAAGCTTTCTTT	CASSFSVPNTEAFF
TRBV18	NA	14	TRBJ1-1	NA	TGTGCCAGCTCTTTAGGGGGGGGGAACACTGAAGCTTTCTTT	CASSLGGGNTEAFF
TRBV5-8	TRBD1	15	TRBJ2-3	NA	TGTGCCAGCAGCCCAGGACAGGCTAGCACAGATACGCAGTATTTT	CASSPGQASTDTQYF
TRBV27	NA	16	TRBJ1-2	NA	TGTGCCAGTGGCGCGGCAGGGACCACAACTAACTATGGCTACACCTTC	CASGAAGTTTNYGYTF
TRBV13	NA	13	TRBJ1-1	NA	TGTGCCAGCAGCTTAGGCCTTTGGGAGAGAGCTTTCTTT	CASSLGLWERAFF
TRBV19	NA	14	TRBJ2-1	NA	TGTGCCAGTAGTATAGGTGGCTCGGTTACGGAGCAGTTCTTC	CASSIGGSVTEQFF
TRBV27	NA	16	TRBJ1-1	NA	TGTGCCAGCAGTTTAGATTCGGGGGTCGGGAACACTGAAGCTTTCTTT	CASSLDSGVGNTEAFF
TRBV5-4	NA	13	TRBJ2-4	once	TGTGCCAGCAGCTCCCAGGCGAGGAACATTCAGTACTTC	CASSSQARNIQYF
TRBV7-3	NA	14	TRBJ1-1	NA	TGTGCCAGCTCACCAGGGGCGGGGAACACTGAAGCTTTCTTT	CASSPGAGNTEAFF
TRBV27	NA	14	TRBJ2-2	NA	TGTGCCAGCGGTTACCAAGGGCCGAGCGGGGAGCTGTTTTTT	CASGYQGPSGELFF
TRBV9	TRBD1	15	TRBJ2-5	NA	TGTGCCAGCAGCGCCCCCACAGGGGGATTGGAGACCCAGTACTTC	CASSAPTGGLETQYF
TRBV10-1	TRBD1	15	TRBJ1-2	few	TGCGCCAGCAATTTCTCGAGGGGGCTCCCCTATGGCTACACCTTC	CASNFSRGLPYGYTF
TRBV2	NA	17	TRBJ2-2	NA	TGTGCCAGCAGCTTAATCCCAGGGGGGTCAAACACCGGGGAGCTGTTTTTT	CASSLIPGGSNTGELFF
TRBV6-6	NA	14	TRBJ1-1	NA	TGTGCCAGCAGTTACTCGGGGGGGCCCTATGAAGCTTTCTTT	CASSYSGGPYEAFF
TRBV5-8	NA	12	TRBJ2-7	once	TGTGCCAGCAGCTTAGACCCCAGGGAGCAGTACTTC	CASSLDPREQYF
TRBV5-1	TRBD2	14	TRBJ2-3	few	TGCGCCAGCAGCAGCGGGATCGGCACAGATACGCAGTATTTT	CASSSGIGTDTQYF
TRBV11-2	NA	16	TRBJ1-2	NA	TGTGCCAGCAGCTTAGGCGCGGCACAAGCTAACTATGGCTACACCTTC	CASSLGAAQANYGYTF
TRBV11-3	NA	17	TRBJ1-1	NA	TGTGCCAGCAGCTTATTCAGGGAACCGGTTATGGGCACTGAAGCTTTCTTT	CASSLFREPVMGTEAFF
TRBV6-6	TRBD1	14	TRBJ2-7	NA	TGTGCCAGCAGTTCCGGGACAGGGGGCCACGAGCAGTACTTC	CASSSGTGGHEQYF
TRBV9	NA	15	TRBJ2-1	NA	TGTGCCAGCAGCGTAGAACGGGGTTCCTACAATGAGCAGTTCTTC	CASSVERGSYNEQFF
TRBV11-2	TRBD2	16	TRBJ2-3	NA	TGTGCCAGCAGCTTAGTGGCTAGCGGGGGCCTGGATACGCAGTATTTT	CASSLVASGGLDTQYF
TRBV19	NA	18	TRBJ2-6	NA	TGTGCCAGTACCCTAGTAGCAGGGTTCTACTCTGGGGCCAACGTCCTGACTTTC	CASTLVAGFYSGANVLTF
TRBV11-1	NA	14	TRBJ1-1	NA	TGTGCCAGCAGTTCCTGGGGGGCCGTCGCTGAAGCTTTCTTT	CASSSWGAVAEAFF
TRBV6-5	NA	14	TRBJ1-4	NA	TGTGCCAGCAGTTACCGGGGCAGAAATGAAAAACTGTTTTTT	CASSYRGRNEKLFF
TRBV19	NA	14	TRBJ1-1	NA	TGTGCCAGTAGTAACCGGGCAGACGGCACTGAAGCTTTCTTT	CASSNRADGTEAFF
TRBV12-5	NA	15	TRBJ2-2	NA	TGTGCTAGTGGCTTCTTACAGGGAGGACACCGGGGAGCTGTTTTT	CASGFLQGGHRGAVF
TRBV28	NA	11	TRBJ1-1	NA	TGTGCCAGCAGTTTACGCGCTGAAGCTTTCTTT	CASSLRAEAFF
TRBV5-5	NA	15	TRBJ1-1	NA	TGTGCCAGCAGCTTGGCCGGACAGAAAAACACTGAAGCTTTCTTT	CASSLAGQKNTEAFF
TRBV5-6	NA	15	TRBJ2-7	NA	TGTGCCAGCAGCTTAATGGGAGCTGACTCCTACGAGCAGTACTTC	CASSLMGADSYEQYF
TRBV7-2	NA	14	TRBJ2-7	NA	TGTGCCAGCAGCTCTTACAGGGTGTCGTACGAGCAGTACTTC	CASSSYRVSYEQYF
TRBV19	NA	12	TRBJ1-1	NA	TGTGCCAGCCGCTCAGGGATCACTGAAGCTTTCTTT	CASRSGITEAFF
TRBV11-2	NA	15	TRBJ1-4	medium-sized	TGTGCCAGCAGCCTCCTTGCAGGGGTGAATGAAAAACTGTTTTTT	CASSLLAGVNEKLFF
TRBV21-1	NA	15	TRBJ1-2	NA	TGTGCCAGCAGCAAATTTCGAATTGCTAACTATGGCTACACCTTC	CASSKFRIANYGYTF
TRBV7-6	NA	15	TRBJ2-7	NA	TGTGCCAGCAGCTTAGCCAACGGAGGGGGGAACGAGCAGTACTTC	CASSLANGGGNEQYF
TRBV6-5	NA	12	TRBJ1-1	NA	TGTGCCAGCACCTATAGGGGCACTGAAGCTTTCTTT	CASTYRGTEAFF
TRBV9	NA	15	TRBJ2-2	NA	TGTGCCAGCAGCGCTTATGATGCGAGCACCGGGGAGCTGTTTTTT	CASSAYDASTGELFF